This T cell receptor beta chain was sequenced in a study of CD8+CD57+ T cells in acquired aplastic anemia. Study-level information: On average, sorted CD4+ and CD8+ cells gave about 2.9 ug of DNA. General observations from the study: Between patients and controls, twenty-nine CD8+ CDR3 sequences were found in common.

Both TCR beta VDJ combination and CDR3 sequence profiling were carried out. Genomic DNA was the template for this profiling. TCRdb called the reads again in MiXCR, with one record for every CDR3 protein. The sample holds 250,000 or so distinct CDR3 sequences, around 43% seen once. Only patients with CD8+CD57+ cell expansion on flow cytometry were chosen for sequencing. Severe acquired aplastic anemia was present in all patients. The CDR3 loop spans 17 amino acids. J gave up 3 bases and V 1 base, and 6 bases lay outside the gene matches. Germline CDR1 and CDR2: LGHNA and YSLEER. This clonotype was picked up a small number of times. Its matching antigen is unknown.

The receptor comes from a human donor with aplastic anemia. The sequenced material came from sorted CD4+, CD8+, or CD8+CD57+ T cells (not recorded which) from PBMCs. The chain joins TRBV4-3 to TRBJ2-1, with 10 bases matching TRBD2. The CDR3 DNA reads TGCGCCAGCAGCCAAGTTTATCCTAGCGGGGGCTACAATGAGCAGTTCTTC. As protein: CASSQVYPSGGYNEQFF.